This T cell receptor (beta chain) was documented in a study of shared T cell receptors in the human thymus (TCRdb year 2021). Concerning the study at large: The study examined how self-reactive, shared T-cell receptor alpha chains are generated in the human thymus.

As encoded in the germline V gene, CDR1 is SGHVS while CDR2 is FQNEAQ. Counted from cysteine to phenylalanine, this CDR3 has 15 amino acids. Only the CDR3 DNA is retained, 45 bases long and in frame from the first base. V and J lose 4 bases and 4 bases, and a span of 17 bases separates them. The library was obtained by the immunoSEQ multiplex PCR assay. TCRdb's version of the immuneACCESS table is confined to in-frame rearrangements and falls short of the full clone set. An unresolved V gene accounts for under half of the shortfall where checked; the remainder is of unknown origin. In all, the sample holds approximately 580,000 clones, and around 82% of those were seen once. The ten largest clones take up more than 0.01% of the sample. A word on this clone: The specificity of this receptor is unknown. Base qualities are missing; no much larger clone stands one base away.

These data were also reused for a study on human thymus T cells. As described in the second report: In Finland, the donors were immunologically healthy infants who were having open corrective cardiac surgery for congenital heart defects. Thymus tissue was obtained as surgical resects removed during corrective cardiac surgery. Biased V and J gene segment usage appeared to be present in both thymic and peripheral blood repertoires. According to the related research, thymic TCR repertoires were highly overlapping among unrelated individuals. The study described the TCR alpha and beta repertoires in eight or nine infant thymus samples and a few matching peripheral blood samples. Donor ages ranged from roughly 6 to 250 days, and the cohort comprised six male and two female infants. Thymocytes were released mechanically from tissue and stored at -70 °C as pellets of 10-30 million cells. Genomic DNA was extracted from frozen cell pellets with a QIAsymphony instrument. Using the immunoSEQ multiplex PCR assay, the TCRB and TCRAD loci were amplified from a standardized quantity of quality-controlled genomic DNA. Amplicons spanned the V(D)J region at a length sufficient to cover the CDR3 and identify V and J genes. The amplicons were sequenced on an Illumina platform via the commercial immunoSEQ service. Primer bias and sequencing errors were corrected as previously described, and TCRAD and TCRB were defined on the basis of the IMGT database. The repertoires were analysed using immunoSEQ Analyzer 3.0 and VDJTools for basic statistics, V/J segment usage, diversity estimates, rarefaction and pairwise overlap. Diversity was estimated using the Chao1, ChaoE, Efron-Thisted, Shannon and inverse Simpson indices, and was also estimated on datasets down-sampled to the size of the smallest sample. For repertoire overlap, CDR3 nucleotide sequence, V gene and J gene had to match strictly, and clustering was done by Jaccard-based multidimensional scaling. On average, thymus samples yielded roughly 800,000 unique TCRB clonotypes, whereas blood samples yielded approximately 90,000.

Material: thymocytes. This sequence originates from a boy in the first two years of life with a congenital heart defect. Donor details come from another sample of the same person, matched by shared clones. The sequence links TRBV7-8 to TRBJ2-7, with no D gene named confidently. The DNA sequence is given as TGTGCCAGCAGCTCGGGTGGCTCTTTCCCTTACGAGCAGTACTTC. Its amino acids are CASSSGGSFPYEQYF.